Listed here are 11 T cell receptor beta chains from one sample, sequenced in a study of blood T cell repertoires in COVID-19 (dated by TCRdb to about 2020). Libraries were prepared through the immunoSEQ multiplex PCR assay. TCRdb carries this immuneACCESS record with in-frame sequences only. Its versions omit some clonotypes, under half of them owing to an unresolved V gene in the studies checked, with the rest unexplained. Across this sample there are around 250,000 clones, with 75% to 85% seen only once. Of the sample, approximately 8.6% is held by the ten largest clones. The specimen was PBMCs or T cells enriched from blood (not recorded which). The source of these receptors is a woman between 45 and 60 years old with acute COVID-19.

CDR3 coding DNA: TGTGCCAGCAGCTCCCCTCCTAGTTCCTACAATGAGCAGTTCTTC. It specifies CASSSPPSSYNEQFF. The rearrangement joins TRBV9 to TRBJ2-1; D not certain. CDR3 length: 15 residues. Germline CDR1 is SGDLS and CDR2 is YYNGEE. V dropped 4 bases and J dropped 1 base, with 12 bases sitting between them.

The sample holds one count of this clone. The chain couples TRBV6-1 to TRBJ1-2, with 8 nucleotides matching TRBD1. The length of the CDR3 is 18 residues. The V gene end was trimmed by 3 bases and the J gene end by 4 bases; junction bases not matched to a gene: 16. The germline gives CDR1 MNHNS, CDR2 SASEGT. The CDR3: CASSEHDGQGAPFYGYTF. In DNA form, the CDR3 reads TGTGCCAGCAGTGAGCACGACGGACAGGGAGCCCCCTTCTATGGCTACACCTTC.

This chain connects TRBV11-2 to TRBJ1-6; a weak D match, TRBD1 (5 bases). The length of the CDR3 is 15 residues. Germline CDR1 reads SGHAT; CDR2 reads FQNNGV. Between the trimmed V and J ends, which lost 4 bases and 8 bases, there was a span of 15 bases. The CDR3 DNA follows: TGTGCCAGCAGCTCCTCTGGCCAGGGCCATTCACCCCTCCACTTT. The encoded protein is CASSSSGQGHSPLHF.

The J gene is TRBJ1-6, the V gene TRBV27, with TRBD1 as a possible D gene (5 bases). The V and J ends lost 2 bases and 8 bases respectively, with 13 bases between them. Germline CDR1 is MNHEY and CDR2 is SMNVEV (reference sequence). The CDR3 extends over 15 amino acids. In DNA, the CDR3 is TGTGCCAGCAGTTTAGGGCGGGGACGAGATTCACCCCTCCACTTT. Its translation: CASSLGRGRDSPLHF.

CDR3 DNA: TGTGCCAGCAGGATGGGACAGGGTTCTCAGCCCCAGCATTTT. Translating it yields CASRMGQGSQPQHF. The chain combines TRBV6-5 with TRBJ1-5, with 9 bases matching TRBD1. This CDR3 spans 14 amino acids. V trimming: 6 bases; J trimming: 6 bases; junction bases outside the gene matches: 6. Germline loops: CDR1 MNHEY, CDR2 SVGAGI.

This clone was found once. V is TRBV29-1 and J is TRBJ1-2; 10 nucleotides agree with TRBD1. This CDR3 comprises 13 residues. From germline, CDR1 is SQVTM and CDR2 ANQGSEA. V lost 5 bases to trimming and J lost 6 bases; unmatched junction nucleotides: 6. CDR3 residues: CSVWDRGSNGYTF. The DNA of the CDR3 is TGCAGCGTTTGGGACAGGGGTTCTAATGGCTACACCTTC.

This clone has a handful of counts. V is TRBV11-3 and J is TRBJ2-7; D is possibly TRBD2 (5 bases). Germline values: CDR1 SGHNT, CDR2 YENEEA. The length of the CDR3 is 14 residues. Trimming took 1 base from V and 4 from J, leaving 11 bases between them. CDR3 in DNA: TGTGCCAGCAGCTTAGGTCCAGGAGGATACGAGCAGTACTTC. Amino acid sequence: CASSLGPGGYEQYF.

This chain joins TRBV7-9 and TRBJ1-2, with 9 bases aligning to TRBD1. V shed 3 bases, J shed 4 bases, and the junction held 3 bases outside the gene matches. In germline, CDR1 is SEHNR, CDR2 FQNEAQ (reference sequence). This CDR3 region has 14 residues. The CDR3 is CASSFGQGTYGYTF. Here the CDR3 DNA reads TGTGCCAGCAGCTTCGGACAGGGGACCTATGGCTACACCTTC.

The genes are TRBV2 and TRBJ1-1, with TRBD1 matching 7 bases. This CDR3 is built from 13 residues. CDR1 and CDR2 (germline): SNHLY, FYNNEI. The V segment lost 6 bases and the J segment 1 base; nucleotides outside the gene matches: 2. The CDR3: CASRGQPNTEAFF. The CDR3, as DNA: TGTGCCAGCAGGGGACAGCCGAACACTGAAGCTTTCTTT.

The sample holds one count of this clone. The chain joins TRBV5-1 to TRBJ1-2; the match to TRBD1 covers 8 bases. The J segment lost 6 bases and the V segment lost 4 bases, leaving 8 bases of the junction unmatched. Looked up from germline, CDR1 is SGHRS and CDR2 is YFSETQ. The CDR3 covers 14 residues. Here the CDR3 reads CASSAYRGGNGYTF. The CDR3 DNA reads TGCGCCAGCAGCGCTTACAGGGGGGGAAATGGCTACACCTTC.

This clone has only one observation. CDR3 amino acids: CAIRVTGQSNTEAFF. CDR3 nucleotides: TGTGCCATCAGGGTCACGGGACAGTCAAACACTGAAGCTTTCTTT. The genes are TRBV10-3 and TRBJ1-1; 7 bases fit TRBD1. V gave up 6 bases and J gave up 2 bases; unmatched junction bases: 9. Germline loops: CDR1 ENHRY, CDR2 SYGVKD. CDR3 length: 15 amino acids.